This TCR beta chain derives from a study of Ad26.COV2.S vaccination and SARS-CoV-2 variants. Sequencing was performed with immunoSEQ multiplex PCR; in TCRdb, only in-frame clones are kept and a portion is missing. Here the sample spans 85,000 to 120,000 clones, less than 85% being singletons. Germline values: CDR1 WNHNN, CDR2 SYGVQD (reference sequence). V dropped 4 bases and J dropped 4 bases, with 16 bases sitting between them. CDR3 length: 15 amino acids. The V gene is TRBV10-1, the J gene TRBJ1-2; tentative D call: TRBD1 (5 bases). This clonotype was sampled from a human donor who had recovered from COVID-19. The sample here was peripheral blood, taken after recovery from COVID-19. Here the CDR3 DNA reads TGCGCCAGCAGTGGGATTGTGGCAGGGAGCTATGGCTACACCTTC. It is translated as CASSGIVAGSYGYTF.